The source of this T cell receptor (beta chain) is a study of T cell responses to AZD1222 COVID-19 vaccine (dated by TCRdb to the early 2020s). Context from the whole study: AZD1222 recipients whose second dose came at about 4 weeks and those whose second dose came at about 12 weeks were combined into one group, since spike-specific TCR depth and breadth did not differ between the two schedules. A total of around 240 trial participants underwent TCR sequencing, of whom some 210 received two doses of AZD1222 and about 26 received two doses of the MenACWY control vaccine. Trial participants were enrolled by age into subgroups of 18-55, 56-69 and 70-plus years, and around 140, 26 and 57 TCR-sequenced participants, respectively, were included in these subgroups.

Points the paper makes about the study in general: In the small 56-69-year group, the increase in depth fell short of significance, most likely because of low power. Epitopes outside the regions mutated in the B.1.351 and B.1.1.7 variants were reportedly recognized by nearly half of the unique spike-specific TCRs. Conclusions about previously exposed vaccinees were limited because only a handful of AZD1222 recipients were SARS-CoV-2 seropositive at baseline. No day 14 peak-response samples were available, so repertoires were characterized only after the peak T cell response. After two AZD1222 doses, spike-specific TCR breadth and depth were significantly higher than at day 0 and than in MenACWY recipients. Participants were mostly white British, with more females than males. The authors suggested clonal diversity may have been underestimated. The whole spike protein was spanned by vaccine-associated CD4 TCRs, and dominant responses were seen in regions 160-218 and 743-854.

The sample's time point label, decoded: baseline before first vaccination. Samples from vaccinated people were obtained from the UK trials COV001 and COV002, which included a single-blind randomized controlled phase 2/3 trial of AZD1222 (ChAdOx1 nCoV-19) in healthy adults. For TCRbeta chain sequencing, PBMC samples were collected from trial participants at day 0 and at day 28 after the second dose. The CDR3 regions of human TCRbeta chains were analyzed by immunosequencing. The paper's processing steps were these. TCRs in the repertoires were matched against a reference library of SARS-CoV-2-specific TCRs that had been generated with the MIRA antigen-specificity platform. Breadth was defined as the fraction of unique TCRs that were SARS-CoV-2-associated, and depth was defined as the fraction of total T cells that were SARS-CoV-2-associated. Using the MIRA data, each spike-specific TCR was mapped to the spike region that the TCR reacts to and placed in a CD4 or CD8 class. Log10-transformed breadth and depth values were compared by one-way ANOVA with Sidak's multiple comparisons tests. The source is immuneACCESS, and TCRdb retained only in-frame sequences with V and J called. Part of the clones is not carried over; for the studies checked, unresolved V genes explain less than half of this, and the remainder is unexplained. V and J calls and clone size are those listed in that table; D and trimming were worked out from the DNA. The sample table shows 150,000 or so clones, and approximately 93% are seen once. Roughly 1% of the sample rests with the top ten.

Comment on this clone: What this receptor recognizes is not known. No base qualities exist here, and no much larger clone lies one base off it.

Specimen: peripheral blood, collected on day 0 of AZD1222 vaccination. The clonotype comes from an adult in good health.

The CDR3 region has the sequence CAWLAGGNQPQHF. The nucleotide sequence is given as TGTGCCTGGCTAGCAGGGGGAAATCAGCCCCAGCATTTT. This receptor chain uses TRBV30 and TRBJ1-5; 7 middle bases align to TRBD1. CDR1 GTSNPN and CDR2 SVGIG were looked up in the germline V gene (reference sequence). V trim: 5 bases; J trim: 4 bases; unmatched bases: 5. From the cysteine through the phenylalanine, the CDR3 covers 13 amino acids. Kept here is only the CDR3 DNA, which spans 39 bases and is read in frame from base 1.